This record concerns one T cell receptor (beta chain) sequence. These data originate in a study of technical replicates of blood from a few donors. Clones were sequenced by immunoSEQ multiplex PCR, and TCRdb holds only the in-frame ones, with some missing. Of roughly 90,000 clones listed, 90% to 95% were seen once; the top ten hold roughly 0.26%. The junction had 8 bases not matched to a gene; V was cut back by 5 bases and J by 4 bases. The CDR3 has 16 amino acids. From germline, CDR1 is SEHNR and CDR2 FQNEAQ (reference sequence). The sequencing sample was made of T cells isolated from PBMCs. This receptor was taken from a human donor in good health. The gene calls are TRBV7-9 and TRBJ2-1; TRBD2 aligns across 10 bases. In nucleotides, the CDR3 is TGTGCCAGCAGCACGCCTACTAGCGGGGATTACAATGAGCAGTTCTTC. Translating gives CASSTPTSGDYNEQFF.